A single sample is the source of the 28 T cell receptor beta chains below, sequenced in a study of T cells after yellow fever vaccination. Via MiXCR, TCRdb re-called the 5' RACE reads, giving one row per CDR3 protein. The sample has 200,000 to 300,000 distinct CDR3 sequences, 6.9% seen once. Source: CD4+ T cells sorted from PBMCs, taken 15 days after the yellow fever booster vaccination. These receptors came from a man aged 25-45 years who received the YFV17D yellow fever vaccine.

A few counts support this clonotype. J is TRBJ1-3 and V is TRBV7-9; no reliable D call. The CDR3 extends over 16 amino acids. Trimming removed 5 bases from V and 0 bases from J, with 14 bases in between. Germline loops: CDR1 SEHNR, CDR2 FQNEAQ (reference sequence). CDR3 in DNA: TGTGCCAGCAGCCACACAAGTCCCCGCTCTGGAAACACCATATATTTT. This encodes CASSHTSPRSGNTIYF. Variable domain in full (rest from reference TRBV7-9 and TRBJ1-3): DTGVSQNPRHKITKRGQNVTFRCDPISEHNRLYWYRQTLGQGPEFLTYFQNEAQLEKSRLLSDRFSAERPKGSFSTLEIQRTEQGDSAMYLCASSHTSPRSGNTIYFGEGSWLTVV.

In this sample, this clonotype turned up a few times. CDR3 bases: TGTGCCAGCAGCCAGGGGACAGGGCGTCCCCAGCATTTT. Amino acid sequence: CASSQGTGRPQHF. The V gene is TRBV7-2, the J gene TRBJ1-5; 9 bases map to TRBD1. CDR1 SGHTA and CDR2 FQGNSA come from the germline V gene. Germline trimming cut 5 bases from V and 10 bases from J; bases unmatched to any gene: 6. This CDR3 has 13 residues.

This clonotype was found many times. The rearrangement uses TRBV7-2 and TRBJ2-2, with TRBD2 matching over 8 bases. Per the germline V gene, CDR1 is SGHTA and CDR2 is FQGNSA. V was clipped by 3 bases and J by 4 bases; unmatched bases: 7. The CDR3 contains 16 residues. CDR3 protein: CASSFGAGAGTGELFF. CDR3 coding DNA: TGTGCCAGCAGCTTTGGAGCGGGAGCGGGCACCGGGGAGCTGTTTTTT. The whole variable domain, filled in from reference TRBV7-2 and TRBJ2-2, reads GAGVSQSPSNKVTEKGKDVELRCDPISGHTALYWYRQSLGQGLEFLIYFQGNSAPDKSGLPSDRFSAERTGGSVSTLTIQRTQQEDSAVYLCASSFGAGAGTGELFFGEGSRLTVL.

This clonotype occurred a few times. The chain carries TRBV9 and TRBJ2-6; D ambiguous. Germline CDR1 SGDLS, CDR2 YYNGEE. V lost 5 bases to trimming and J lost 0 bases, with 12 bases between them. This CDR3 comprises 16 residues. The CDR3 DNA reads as TGTGCCAGCAGTCCCCACCCCAGCTCTGGGGCCAACGTCCTGACTTTC. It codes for CASSPHPSSGANVLTF. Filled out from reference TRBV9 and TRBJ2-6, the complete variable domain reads DSGVTQTPKHLITATGQRVTLRCSPRSGDLSVYWYQQSLDQGLQFLIQYYNGEERAKGNILERFSAQQFPDLHSELNLSSLELGDSALYFCASSPHPSSGANVLTFGAGSRLTVL.

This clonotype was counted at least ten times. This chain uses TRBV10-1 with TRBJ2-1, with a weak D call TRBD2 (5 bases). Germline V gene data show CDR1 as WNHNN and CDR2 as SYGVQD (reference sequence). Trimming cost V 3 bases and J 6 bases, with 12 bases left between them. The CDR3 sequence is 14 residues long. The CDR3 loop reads CASSDWTAGNEQFF. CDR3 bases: TGCGCCAGCAGTGATTGGACGGCGGGCAATGAGCAGTTCTTC.

The CDR3 DNA reads as TGTGCCACCAGCAGAGATCGCCCTCTAGGCCAGCCCCAGCATTTT. Encoded protein: CATSRDRPLGQPQHF. The gene calls are TRBV15 and TRBJ1-5; D uncertain. V was pared by 0 bases and J by 7 bases, with 13 bases between. Germline CDR1 and CDR2: LNHNV and YYDKDF (reference sequence). The CDR3 has 15 amino acids.

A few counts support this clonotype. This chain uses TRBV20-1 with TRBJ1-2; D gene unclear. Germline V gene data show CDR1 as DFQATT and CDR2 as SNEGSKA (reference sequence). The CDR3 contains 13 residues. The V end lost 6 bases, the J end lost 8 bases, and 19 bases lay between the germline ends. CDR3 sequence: CSATTGRIEGYTF. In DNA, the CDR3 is TGCAGTGCCACCACGGGTAGGATTGAAGGCTACACCTTC.

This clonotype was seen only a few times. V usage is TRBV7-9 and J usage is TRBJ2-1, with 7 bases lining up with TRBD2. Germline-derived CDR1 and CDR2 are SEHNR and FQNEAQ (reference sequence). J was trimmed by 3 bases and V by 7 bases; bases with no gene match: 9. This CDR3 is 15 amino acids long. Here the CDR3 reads CASNPSGEGYNEQFF. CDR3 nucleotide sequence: TGTGCCAGCAACCCATCGGGGGAGGGCTACAATGAGCAGTTCTTC.

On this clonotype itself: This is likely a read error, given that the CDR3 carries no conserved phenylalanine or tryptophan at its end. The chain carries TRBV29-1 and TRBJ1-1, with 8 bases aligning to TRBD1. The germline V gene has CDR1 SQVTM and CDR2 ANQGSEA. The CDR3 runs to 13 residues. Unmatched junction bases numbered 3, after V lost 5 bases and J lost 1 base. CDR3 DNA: TGCAGCGTTCGGACAGGGACGAACACTGAAGCTTTCCTT. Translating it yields CSVRTGTNTEAFL.

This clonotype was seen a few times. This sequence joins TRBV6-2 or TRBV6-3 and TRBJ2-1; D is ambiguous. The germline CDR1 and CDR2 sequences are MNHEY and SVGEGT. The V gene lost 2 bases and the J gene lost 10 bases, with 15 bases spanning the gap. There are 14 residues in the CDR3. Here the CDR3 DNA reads TGTGCCAGCAGTTACCAATCCCCCTCAAGGGAGCAGTTCTTC. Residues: CASSYQSPSREQFF.

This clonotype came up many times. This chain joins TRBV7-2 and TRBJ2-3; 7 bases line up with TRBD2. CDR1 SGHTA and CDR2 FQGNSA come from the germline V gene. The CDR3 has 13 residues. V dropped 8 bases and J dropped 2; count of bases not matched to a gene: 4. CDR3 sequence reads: CASLREVTDTQYF. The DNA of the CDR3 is TGTGCCAGCTTACGGGAGGTCACAGATACGCAGTATTTT.

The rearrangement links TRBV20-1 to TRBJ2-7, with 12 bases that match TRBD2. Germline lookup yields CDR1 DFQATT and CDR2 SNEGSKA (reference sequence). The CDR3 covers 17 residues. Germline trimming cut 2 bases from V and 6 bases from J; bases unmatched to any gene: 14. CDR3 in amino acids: CSARPLGLAGGFSEQYF. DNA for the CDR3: TGCAGTGCTAGACCCTTGGGTCTAGCGGGAGGGTTTAGCGAGCAGTACTTC.

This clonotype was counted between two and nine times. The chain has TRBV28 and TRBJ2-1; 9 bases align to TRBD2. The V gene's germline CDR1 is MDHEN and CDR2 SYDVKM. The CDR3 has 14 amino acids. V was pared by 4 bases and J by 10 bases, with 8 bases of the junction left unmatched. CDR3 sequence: CASSSPASGKEQFF. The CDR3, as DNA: TGTGCCAGCAGTTCCCCGGCTAGCGGGAAAGAGCAGTTCTTC.

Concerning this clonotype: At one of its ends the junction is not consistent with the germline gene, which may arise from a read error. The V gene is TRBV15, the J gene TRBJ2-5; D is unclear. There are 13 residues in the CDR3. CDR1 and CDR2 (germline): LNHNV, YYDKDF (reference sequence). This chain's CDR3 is CAISRRSQETQYF. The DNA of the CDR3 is TGTGCCATCAGCAGAAGGTCCCAAGAGACCCAGTACTTC.

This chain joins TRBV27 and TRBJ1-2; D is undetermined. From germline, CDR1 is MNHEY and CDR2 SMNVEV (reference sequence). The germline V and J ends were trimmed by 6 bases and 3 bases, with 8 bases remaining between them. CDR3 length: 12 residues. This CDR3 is CASRNRDYGYTF. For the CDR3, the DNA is TGTGCCAGCAGGAACCGGGACTATGGCTACACCTTC.

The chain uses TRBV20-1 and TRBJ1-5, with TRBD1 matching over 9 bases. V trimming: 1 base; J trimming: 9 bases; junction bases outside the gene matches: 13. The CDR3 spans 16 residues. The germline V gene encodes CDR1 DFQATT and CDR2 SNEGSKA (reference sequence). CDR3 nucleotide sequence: TGCAGTGCTAGAGCCGCCGGGACAGGGAATAGGAGGCCCCAGCATTTT. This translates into CSARAAGTGNRRPQHF.

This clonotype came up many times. CDR3 protein: CASSTLLAERYEQFF. For the CDR3, the DNA is TGTGCCAGCAGCACCCTTCTAGCGGAGCGCTATGAGCAGTTCTTC. This sequence joins TRBV11-2 and TRBJ2-1; TRBD2 matches 7 bases. From germline, CDR1 is SGHAT and CDR2 FQNNGV. This CDR3 has 15 amino acids. Trimming at V came to 5 bases and at J to 8 bases, leaving 12 bases not matched to a gene.

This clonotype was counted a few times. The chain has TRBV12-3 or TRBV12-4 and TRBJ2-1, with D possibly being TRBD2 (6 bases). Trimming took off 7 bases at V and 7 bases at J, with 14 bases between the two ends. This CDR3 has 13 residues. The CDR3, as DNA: TGTGCCAGCAACACACAGGCGGGAAATGAGCAGTTCTTC. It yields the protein CASNTQAGNEQFF.

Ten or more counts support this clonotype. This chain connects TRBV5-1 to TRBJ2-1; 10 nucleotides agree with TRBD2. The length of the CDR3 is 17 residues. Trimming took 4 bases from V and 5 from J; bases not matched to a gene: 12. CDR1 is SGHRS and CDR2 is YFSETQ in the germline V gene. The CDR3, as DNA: TGCGCCAGCAGCCGCCGGACTAGCGGCGTCCTGAACAATGAGCAGTTCTTC. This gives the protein CASSRRTSGVLNNEQFF.

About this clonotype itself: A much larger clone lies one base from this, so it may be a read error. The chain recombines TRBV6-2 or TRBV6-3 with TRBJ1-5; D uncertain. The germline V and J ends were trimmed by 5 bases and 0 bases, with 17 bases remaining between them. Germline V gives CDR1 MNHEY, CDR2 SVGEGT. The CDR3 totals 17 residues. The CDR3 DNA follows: TGTGCCAGCAGTCCCAGTCAGGCCAAGGATAGCAATCAGCCCCAGCATTTT. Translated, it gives CASSPSQAKDSNQPQHF.

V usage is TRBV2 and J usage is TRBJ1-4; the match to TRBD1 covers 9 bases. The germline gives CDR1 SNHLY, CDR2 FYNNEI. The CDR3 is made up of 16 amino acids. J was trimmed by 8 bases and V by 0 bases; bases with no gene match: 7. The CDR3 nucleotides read TGTGCCAGCAGTGAAGCGGTTGGACAGGGGAGGGAAAAACTGTTTTTT. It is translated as CASSEAVGQGREKLFF.

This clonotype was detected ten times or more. CDR3 protein: CASSPRPRTSGRGTDTQYF. CDR3 nucleotide sequence: TGTGCCAGCAGCCCCCGCCCCAGGACTAGCGGGAGGGGCACAGATACGCAGTATTTT. The V gene is TRBV4-2, the J gene TRBJ2-3; TRBD2 aligns across 15 bases. Per the germline V gene, CDR1 is LGHNA and CDR2 is YNFKEQ. Trimming at V came to 4 bases and at J to 1 base, leaving 9 bases not matched to a gene. This CDR3 has 19 amino acids.

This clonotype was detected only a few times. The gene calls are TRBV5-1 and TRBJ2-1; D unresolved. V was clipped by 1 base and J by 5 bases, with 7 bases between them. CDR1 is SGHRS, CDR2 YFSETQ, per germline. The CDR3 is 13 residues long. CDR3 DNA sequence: TGCGCCAGCAGCTTGCGGCCAAACAATGAGCAGTTCTTC. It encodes CASSLRPNNEQFF.

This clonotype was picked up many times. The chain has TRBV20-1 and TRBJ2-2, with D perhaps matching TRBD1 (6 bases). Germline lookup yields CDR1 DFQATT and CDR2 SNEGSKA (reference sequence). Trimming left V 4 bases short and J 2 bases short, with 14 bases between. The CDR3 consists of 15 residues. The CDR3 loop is CSAMEDSANTGELFF. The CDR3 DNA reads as TGCAGTGCTATGGAGGACAGTGCTAACACCGGGGAGCTGTTTTTT.

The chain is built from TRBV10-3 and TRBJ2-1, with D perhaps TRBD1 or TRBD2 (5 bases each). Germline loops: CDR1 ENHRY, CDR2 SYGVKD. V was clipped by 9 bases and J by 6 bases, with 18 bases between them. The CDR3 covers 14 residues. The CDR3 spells CAISDPTGTNEQFF. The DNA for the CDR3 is TGTGCCATTTCCGACCCAACCGGGACCAATGAGCAGTTCTTC.

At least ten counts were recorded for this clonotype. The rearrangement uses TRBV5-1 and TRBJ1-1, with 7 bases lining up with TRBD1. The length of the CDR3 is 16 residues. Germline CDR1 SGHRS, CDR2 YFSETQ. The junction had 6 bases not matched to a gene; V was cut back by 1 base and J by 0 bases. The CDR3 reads CASSLRQGLMNTEAFF. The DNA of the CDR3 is TGCGCCAGCAGCTTGAGACAGGGCCTTATGAACACTGAAGCTTTCTTT.

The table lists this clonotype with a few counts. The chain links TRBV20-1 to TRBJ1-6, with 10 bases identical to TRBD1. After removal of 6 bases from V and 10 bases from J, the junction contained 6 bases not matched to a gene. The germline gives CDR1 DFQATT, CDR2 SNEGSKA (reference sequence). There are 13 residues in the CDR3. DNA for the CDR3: TGCAGTGCCACCGGGACAGGGGAGTCACCCCTCCACTTT. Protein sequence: CSATGTGESPLHF.

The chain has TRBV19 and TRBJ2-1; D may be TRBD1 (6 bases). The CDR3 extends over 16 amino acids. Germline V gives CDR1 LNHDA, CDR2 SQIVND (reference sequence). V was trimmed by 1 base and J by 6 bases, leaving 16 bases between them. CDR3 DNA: TGTGCCAGTAGTATAGTATTCGGACAGATCCTCAATGAGCAGTTCTTC. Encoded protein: CASSIVFGQILNEQFF.